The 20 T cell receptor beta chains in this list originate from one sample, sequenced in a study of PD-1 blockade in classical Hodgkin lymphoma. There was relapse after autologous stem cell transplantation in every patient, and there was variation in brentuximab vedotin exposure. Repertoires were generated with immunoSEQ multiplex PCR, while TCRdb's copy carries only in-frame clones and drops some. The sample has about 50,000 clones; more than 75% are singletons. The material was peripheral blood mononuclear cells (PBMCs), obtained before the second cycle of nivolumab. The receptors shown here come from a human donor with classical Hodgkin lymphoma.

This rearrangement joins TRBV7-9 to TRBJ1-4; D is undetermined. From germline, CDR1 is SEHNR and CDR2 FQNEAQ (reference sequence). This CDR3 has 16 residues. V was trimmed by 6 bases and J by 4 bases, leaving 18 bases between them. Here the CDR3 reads CASSYLDGGINEKLFF. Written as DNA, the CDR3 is TGTGCCAGCAGTTATTTGGACGGCGGGATTAATGAAAAACTGTTTTTT.

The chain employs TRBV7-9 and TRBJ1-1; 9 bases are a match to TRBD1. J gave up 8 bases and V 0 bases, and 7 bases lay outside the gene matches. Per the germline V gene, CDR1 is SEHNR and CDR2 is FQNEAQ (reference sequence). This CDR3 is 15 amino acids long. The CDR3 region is CASSLASGTGREAFF. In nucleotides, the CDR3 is TGTGCCAGCAGCTTAGCCTCCGGGACAGGGAGGGAAGCTTTCTTT.

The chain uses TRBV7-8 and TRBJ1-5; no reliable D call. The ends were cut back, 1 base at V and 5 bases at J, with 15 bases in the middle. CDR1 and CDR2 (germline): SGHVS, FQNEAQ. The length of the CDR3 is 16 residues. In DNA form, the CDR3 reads TGTGCCAGCAGCTTAGTCCTTCCCAGTTCCGATCAGCCCCAGCATTTT. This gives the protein CASSLVLPSSDQPQHF.

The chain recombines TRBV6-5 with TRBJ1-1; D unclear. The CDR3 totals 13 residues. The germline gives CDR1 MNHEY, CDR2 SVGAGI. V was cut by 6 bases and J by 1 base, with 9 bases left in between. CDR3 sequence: CASRVNPNTEAFF. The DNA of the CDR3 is TGTGCCAGCAGAGTCAATCCGAACACTGAAGCTTTCTTT.

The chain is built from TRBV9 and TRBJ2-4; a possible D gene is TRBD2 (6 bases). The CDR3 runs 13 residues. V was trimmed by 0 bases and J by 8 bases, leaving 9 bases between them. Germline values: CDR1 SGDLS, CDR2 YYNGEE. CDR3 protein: CASSVGGGDIQYF. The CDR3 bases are TGTGCCAGCAGCGTAGGGGGCGGGGACATTCAGTACTTC. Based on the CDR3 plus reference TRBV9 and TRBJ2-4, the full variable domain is DSGVTQTPKHLITATGQRVTLRCSPRSGDLSVYWYQQSLDQGLQFLIQYYNGEERAKGNILERFSAQQFPDLHSELNLSSLELGDSALYFCASSVGGGDIQYFGAGTRLSVL.

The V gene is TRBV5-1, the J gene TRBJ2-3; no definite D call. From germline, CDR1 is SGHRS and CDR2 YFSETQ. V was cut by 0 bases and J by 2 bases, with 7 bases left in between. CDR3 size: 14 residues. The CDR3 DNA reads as TGCGCCAGCAGCTTGGCACAGTTCACAGATACGCAGTATTTT. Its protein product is CASSLAQFTDTQYF.

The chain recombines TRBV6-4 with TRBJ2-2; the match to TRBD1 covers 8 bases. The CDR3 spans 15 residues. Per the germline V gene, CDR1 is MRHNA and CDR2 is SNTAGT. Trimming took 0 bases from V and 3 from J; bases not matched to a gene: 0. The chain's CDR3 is CASSDSTGDTGELFF. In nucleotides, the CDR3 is TGTGCCAGCAGTGACTCGACAGGGGACACCGGGGAGCTGTTTTTT.

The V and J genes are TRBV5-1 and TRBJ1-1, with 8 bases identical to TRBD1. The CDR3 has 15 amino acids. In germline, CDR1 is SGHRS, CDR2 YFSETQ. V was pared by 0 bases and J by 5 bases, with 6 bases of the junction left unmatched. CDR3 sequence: CASSLDGQGRTEAFF. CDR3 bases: TGCGCCAGCAGCTTGGATGGACAGGGTCGGACTGAAGCTTTCTTT. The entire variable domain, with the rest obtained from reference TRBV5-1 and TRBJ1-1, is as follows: KAGVTQTPRYLIKTRGQQVTLSCSPISGHRSVSWYQQTPGQGLQFLFEYFSETQRNKGNFPGRFSGRQFSNSRSEMNVSTLELGDSALYLCASSLDGQGRTEAFFGQGTRLTVV.

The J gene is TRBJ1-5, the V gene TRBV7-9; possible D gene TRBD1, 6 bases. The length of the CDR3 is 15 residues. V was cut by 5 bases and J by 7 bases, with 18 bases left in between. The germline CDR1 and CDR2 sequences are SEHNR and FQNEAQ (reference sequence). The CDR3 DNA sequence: TGTGCCAGCAGCCAGGGAGGACAGCTAGGACAGCCCCAGCATTTT. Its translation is CASSQGGQLGQPQHF.

Here the CDR3 DNA reads TGCAGTGCTGGAGTACATGGCTACACCTTC. It specifies CSAGVHGYTF. V usage is TRBV20-1 and J usage is TRBJ1-2, with D unclear. Between the trimmed V and J ends, which lost 5 bases and 6 bases, there was a span of 7 bases. CDR3 length: 10 residues. Looked up from germline, CDR1 is DFQATT and CDR2 is SNEGSKA (reference sequence).

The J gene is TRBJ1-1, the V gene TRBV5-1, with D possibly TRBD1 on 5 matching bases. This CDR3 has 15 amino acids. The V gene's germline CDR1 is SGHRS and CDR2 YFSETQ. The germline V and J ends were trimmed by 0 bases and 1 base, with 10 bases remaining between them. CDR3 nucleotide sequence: TGCGCCAGCAGCTTGGACAGGATTGGGAACACTGAAGCTTTCTTT. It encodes CASSLDRIGNTEAFF.

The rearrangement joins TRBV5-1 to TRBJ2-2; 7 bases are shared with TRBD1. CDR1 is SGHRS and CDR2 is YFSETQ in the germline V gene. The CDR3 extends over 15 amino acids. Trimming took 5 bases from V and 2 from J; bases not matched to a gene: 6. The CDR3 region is CASSSGQTNTGELFF. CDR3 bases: TGCGCCAGCAGTTCGGGACAGACAAACACCGGGGAGCTGTTTTTT.

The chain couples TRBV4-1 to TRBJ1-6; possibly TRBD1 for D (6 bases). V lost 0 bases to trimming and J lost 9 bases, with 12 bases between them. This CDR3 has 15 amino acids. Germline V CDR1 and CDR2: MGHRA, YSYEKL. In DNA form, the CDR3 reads TGCGCCAGCAGCCAAGACAGGGGAACTTCTTCACCCCTCCACTTT. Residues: CASSQDRGTSSPLHF.

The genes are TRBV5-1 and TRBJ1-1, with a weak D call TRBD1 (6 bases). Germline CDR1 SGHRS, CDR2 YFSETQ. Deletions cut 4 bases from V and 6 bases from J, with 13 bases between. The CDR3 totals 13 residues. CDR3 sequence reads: CASSGGGRSEAFF. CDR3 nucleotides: TGCGCCAGCAGCGGCGGGGGGCGGTCTGAAGCTTTCTTT.

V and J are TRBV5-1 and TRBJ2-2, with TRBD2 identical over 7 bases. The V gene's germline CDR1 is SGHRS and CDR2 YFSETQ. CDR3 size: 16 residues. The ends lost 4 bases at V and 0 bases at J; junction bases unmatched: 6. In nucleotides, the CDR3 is TGCGCCAGCAGCGCCACGGGACTATCGAACACCGGGGAGCTGTTTTTT. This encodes CASSATGLSNTGELFF.

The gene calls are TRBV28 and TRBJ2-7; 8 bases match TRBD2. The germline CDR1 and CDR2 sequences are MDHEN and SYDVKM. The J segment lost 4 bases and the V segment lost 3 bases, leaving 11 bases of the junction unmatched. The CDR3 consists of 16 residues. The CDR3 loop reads CASSLAGGSKLYEQYF. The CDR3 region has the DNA TGTGCCAGCAGTTTGGCGGGAGGATCGAAACTTTACGAGCAGTACTTC.

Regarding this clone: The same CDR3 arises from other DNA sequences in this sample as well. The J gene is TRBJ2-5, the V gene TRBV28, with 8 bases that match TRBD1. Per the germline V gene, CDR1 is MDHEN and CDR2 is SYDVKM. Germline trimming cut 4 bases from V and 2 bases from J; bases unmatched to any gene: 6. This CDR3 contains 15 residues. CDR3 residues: CASSSLGQAQETQYF. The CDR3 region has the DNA TGTGCCAGCAGTTCCTTGGGACAGGCGCAAGAGACCCAGTACTTC.

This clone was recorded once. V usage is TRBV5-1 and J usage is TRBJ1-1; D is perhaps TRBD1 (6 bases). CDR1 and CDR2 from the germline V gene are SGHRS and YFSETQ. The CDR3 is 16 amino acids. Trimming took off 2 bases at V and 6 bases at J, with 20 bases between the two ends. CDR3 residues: CASSLMSGAPLAEAFF. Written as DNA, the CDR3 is TGCGCCAGCAGCTTAATGTCAGGGGCCCCCCTGGCTGAAGCTTTCTTT.

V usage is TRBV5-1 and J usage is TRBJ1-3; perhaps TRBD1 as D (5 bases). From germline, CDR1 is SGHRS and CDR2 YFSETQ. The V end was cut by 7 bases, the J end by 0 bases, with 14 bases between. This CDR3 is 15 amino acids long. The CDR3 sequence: CASGTGDYSGNTIYF. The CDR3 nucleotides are TGCGCCAGCGGTACGGGGGATTACTCTGGAAACACCATATATTTT.

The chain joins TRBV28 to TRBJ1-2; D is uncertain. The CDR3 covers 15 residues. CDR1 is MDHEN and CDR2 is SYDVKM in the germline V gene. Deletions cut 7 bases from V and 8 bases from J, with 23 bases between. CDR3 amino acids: CASKGIPKGHLGYTF. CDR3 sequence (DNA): TGTGCCAGCAAAGGGATTCCGAAGGGTCATCTGGGCTACACCTTC.